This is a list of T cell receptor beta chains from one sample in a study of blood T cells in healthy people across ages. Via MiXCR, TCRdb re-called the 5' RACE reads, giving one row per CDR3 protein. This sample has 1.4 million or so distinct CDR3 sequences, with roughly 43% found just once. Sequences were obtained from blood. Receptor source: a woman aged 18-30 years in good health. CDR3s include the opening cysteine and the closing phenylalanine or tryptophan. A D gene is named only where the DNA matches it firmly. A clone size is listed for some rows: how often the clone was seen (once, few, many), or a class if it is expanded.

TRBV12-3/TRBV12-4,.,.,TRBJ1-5,TGTGCCAGCAGTTCCCGGCGGGGGGATGGCAATCAGCCCCAGCATTTT,CASSSRRGDGNQPQHF
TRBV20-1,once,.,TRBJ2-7,TGCAGTGCTAGAGATCGGCTTGCAGCGGGCTACTACGAGCAGTACTTC,CSARDRLAAGYYEQYF
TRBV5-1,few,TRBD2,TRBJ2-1,TGCGCCAGCACTAGCGGCAACTACAATGAGCAGTTCTTC,CASTSGNYNEQFF
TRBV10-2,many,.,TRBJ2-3,TGCGCCAGCAGTGACCCGACTCGGCAAGCAGATACGCAGTATTTT,CASSDPTRQADTQYF
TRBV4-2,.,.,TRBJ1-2,TGTGCCAGCAGCCAAGATCCGACACTATATGGCTACACCTTC,CASSQDPTLYGYTF
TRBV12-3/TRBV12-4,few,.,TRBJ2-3,TGTGCCAGCAGCCTCCCGGGGCGTCTAGCTAGCACAGATACGCAGTATTTT,CASSLPGRLASTDTQYF
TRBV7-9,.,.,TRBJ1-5,TGTGCCAGCAGCTTAAGTGAGGGGGACTTGAGGCCCCAGCATTTT,CASSLSEGDLRPQHF
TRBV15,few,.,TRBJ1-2,TGTGCCACCAGCAGAGATCACCGGGGCCCTGGCTACACCTTC,CATSRDHRGPGYTF
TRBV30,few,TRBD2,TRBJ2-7,TGTGCCTGGGGGAGGGAGTACGAGCAGTACTTC,CAWGREYEQYF
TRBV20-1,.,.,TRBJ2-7,TGCAGTGCGACGCTTGGCGGGGCCGCCTCCTACAATGAGCAGTACTTC,CSATLGGAASYNEQYF
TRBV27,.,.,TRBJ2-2,TGTGCCAGCAGTTTATCGCGCGGCACCTTCGGGACCGGGGAGCTGTTTTTT,CASSLSRGTFGTGELFF
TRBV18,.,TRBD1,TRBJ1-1,TGTGCCAGCTCGCCGCCGGCCAGGGGGCCGGTCACTGAAGCTTTCTTT,CASSPPARGPVTEAFF
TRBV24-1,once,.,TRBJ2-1,TGTACCACCAGTGACCCGAGGACTACCAGCAATGAGCAGTTCTTC,CTTSDPRTTSNEQFF
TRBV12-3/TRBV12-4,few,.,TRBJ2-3,TGTGCCAGCAGTTTAGATTTGGTACTACTCACAGATACGCAGTATTTT,CASSLDLVLLTDTQYF
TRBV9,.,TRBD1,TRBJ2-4,TGTGCCAGCAGCCCCGCGGAGAGGACAGGAGTACTGGAGCAGTACTTC,CASSPAERTGVLEQYF
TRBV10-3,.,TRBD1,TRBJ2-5,TGTGCCATCAGTGAAGAGATGACAGGGCACGAGACCCAGTACTTC,CAISEEMTGHETQYF
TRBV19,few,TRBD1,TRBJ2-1,TGTGCCAGTAGTATAACAGGGGGCGATGAGCAGTTCTTC,CASSITGGDEQFF
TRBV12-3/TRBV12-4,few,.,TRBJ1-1,TGTGCCAGCAGTTTAGGGGGATATTGGACTGAAGCTTTCTTT,CASSLGGYWTEAFF
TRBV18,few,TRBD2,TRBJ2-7,TGTGCCAGCTCCACTATGGGTAGCGGGAGACCTAACGAGCAGTACTTC,CASSTMGSGRPNEQYF
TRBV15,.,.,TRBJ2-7,TGTGCCACCAGCAGAGGGGATCCGGTTACTAGCCTAACATCTCCGTACGAGCAGTACTTC,CATSRGDPVTSLTSPYEQYF
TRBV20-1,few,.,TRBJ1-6,TGCAGTGCTAGTGAGGACAGTTATTCACCCCTCCACTTT,CSASEDSYSPLHF
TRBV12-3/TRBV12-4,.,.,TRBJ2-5,TGTGCCAGCAGTCCCCCGCGGGCGCAAGAGACCCAGTACTTC,CASSPPRAQETQYF
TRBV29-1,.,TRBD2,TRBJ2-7,TGCAGCGGACTAGCGGGGAGCTACGAGCAGTACTTC,CSGLAGSYEQYF
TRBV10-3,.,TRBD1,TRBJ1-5,TGTGCCATCAGTCCTGACAGGGTCAATCAGCCCCAGCATTTT,CAISPDRVNQPQHF
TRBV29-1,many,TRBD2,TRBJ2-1,TGCAGCGTTGAAAGCTTAGCGGGAGGCTACAATGAGCAGTTCTTC,CSVESLAGGYNEQFF
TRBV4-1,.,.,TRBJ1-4,TGCGCCAGCAGCCAAGGGGTTGGGCGGAAGTTCCTTAATGAAAAACTGTTTTTT,CASSQGVGRKFLNEKLFF
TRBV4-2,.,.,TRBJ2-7,TGTGCCAGCAGCCAATCCAGGGGCGGGTACGAGCAGTACTTC,CASSQSRGGYEQYF
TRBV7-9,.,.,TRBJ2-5,TGTGCCAGCAGGGCCCACTCCTCCTACAATGAGCAGTACTTC,CASRAHSSYNEQYF
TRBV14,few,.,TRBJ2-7,TGTGCCAGCAGCCAAGATAGGACCGGCGCCTACGAGCAGTACTTC,CASSQDRTGAYEQYF
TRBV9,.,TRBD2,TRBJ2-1,TGTGCCAGCAGCGTAGGTGCGGGGGGGTACACAGAGCAGTTCTTC,CASSVGAGGYTEQFF
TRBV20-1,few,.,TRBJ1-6,TGCAGTGCTAGGGGGGGGGCTCCTCCTAATTCACCCCTCCACTTT,CSARGGAPPNSPLHF
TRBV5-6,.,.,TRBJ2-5,TGTGCCAGCAGCATTACAGGGCCTCAAGAGACCCAGTACTTC,CASSITGPQETQYF
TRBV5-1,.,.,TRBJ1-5,TGCGCCAGCAGACGTACAGGAGCAGCCAATCAGCCCCAGCATTTT,CASRRTGAANQPQHF
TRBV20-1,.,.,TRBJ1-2,TGCAGTGCCATACAGGAAAACTATGGCTACACCTTC,CSAIQENYGYTF
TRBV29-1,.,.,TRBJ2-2,TGCAGCGTTGCCGGGCGGTTTTCCCCGGAGCTGTTTTTT,CSVAGRFSPELFF
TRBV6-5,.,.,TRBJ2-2,TGTGCCAGCAGGGCCGGGAACGGGGAGCTGTTTTTT,CASRAGNGELFF
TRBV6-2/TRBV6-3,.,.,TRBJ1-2,TGTGCCAGCAGTCCCGCTGGACTTTATGGCTACACCTTC,CASSPAGLYGYTF
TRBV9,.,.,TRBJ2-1,TGTGCCGGCAGCGTAGGAGGTGGTAAAGGGGTTGGGAATGAGCAGTTCTTC,CAGSVGGGKGVGNEQFF
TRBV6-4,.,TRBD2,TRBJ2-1,TGTGCCAGCAGTGACTCTGCGGGGGAGTTTCCGGGCCCCTACAATGAGCAGTTCTTC,CASSDSAGEFPGPYNEQFF